This T cell receptor (beta chain) originates from a study of shared clonotypes between healthy human individuals. Terminally differentiated effector memory CD45RA+ cells were excluded by CCR7 positive selection of CD45RO-negative cells. Broader study findings: Researchers found naive subsets generally carried larger estimated richness than memory subsets.

The CDR3 covers 12 residues. V was cut by 4 bases and J by 3 bases, with 7 bases left in between. CDR1 and CDR2 (germline): MNHNS, SASEGT. Splitting of each subset's genomic DNA was done evenly across several immunoSEQ plates. Clones were sequenced by immunoSEQ multiplex PCR, and TCRdb holds only the in-frame ones, with some missing. Of roughly 550,000 clones listed, 95% to 96% are singletons. Concerning this clone itself: Its antigen is not known.

The rearrangement joins TRBV6-1 to TRBJ2-7; no reliable D call. This TCR was recovered from a woman in her 30s in good health. Sequencing was performed on naive CD8+ T cells sorted from blood. This CDR3 reads CASSVGGYEQYF. CDR3 nucleotides: TGTGCCAGCAGTGTTGGTGGCTACGAGCAGTACTTC.